This T cell receptor beta chain emerged from a study of blood T cells in healthy people across ages. Combining a sample-barcoded 5' primer with a J-beta primer mix, a second PCR ran for roughly 7 to 11 cycles. MiXCR, run by TCRdb on the 5' RACE reads, gives a single entry per CDR3 protein. The sample comprises about 1 million distinct CDR3 sequences, 35% to 55% of which are singletons, and approximately 20% rests with the top ten. General study points: Possibly, changes in expanded clonotypes were confounded because donor CMV status was unknown.

Worth noting for this clonotype: The antigen remains unidentified.

Material for sequencing was blood. The source of this sequence is a woman aged 55-69 years in good health.

CDR3 sequence: CSVVAGGHGELFF. For the CDR3, the DNA is TGCAGCGTAGTAGCGGGAGGCCACGGGGAGCTGTTTTTT. The J gene is TRBJ2-2, the V gene TRBV29-1, with TRBD2 identical over 10 bases. This CDR3 is built from 13 residues. Unmatched junction bases numbered 5, after V lost 6 bases and J lost 7 bases. Germline CDR1 SQVTM, CDR2 ANQGSEA.